The rows below give T cell receptor beta chains drawn from one sample of a study of T cell clones after liver transplantation. Clones were sequenced by immunoSEQ multiplex PCR, and TCRdb holds only the in-frame ones, with some missing. The profile shows tens of thousands of clones, roughly 90% of them singletons. This material consisted of CD4+ T cells from blood, taken before liver transplant. These receptors were collected from a human donor who received a liver transplant. The CDR3 runs from the conserved cysteine through the conserved F or W. Each record gives: D gene, V gene, J gene, clone size, CDR3 protein, CDR3 DNA. The D gene is left open where the match is weak. Not all rows give a size; the values are once, few, many and, for expanded clones, a class.

>.|TRBV11-3|TRBJ2-1|once
CASSLDLPFNEQFF
TGTGCCAGCAGCTTAGATCTACCTTTTAATGAGCAGTTCTTC
>TRBD2|TRBV27|TRBJ2-1|.
CASSLSLGLVYNEQFF
TGTGCCAGCAGTTTATCCTTGGGACTAGTTTACAATGAGCAGTTCTTC
>.|TRBV7-3|TRBJ1-1|few
CASSLRTERNTEAFF
TGTGCCAGCAGCTTGCGGACAGAGAGGAACACTGAAGCTTTCTTT
>.|TRBV4-1|TRBJ1-2|.
CASSRPAYGYTF
TGCGCCAGCAGCCGGCCGGCGTATGGCTACACCTTC
>.|TRBV7-6|TRBJ1-5|.
CASSQREGVGAQPQHF
TGTGCCAGCAGCCAAAGGGAGGGTGTGGGCGCTCAGCCCCAGCATTTT
>TRBD2|TRBV2|TRBJ2-7|.
CASSEAIIGLAASYEQYF
TGTGCCAGCAGTGAAGCTATCATTGGACTAGCGGCCTCCTACGAGCAGTACTTC
>.|TRBV6-1|TRBJ1-5|.
CASIFQGGNQPQHF
TGTGCCAGCATATTCCAGGGTGGCAATCAGCCCCAGCATTTT
>.|TRBV18|TRBJ1-3|.
CASSPSSLGDFSGNTIYF
TGTGCCAGCTCACCGAGTTCGCTTGGCGACTTCTCTGGAAACACCATATATTTT
>TRBD1|TRBV19|TRBJ1-2|.
CASSISPGQGYGYTF
TGTGCCAGTAGTATATCCCCGGGACAGGGGTATGGCTACACCTTC
>.|TRBV7-2|TRBJ1-1|few
CASSSTVHTEAFF
TGTGCCAGCAGTTCTACCGTCCACACTGAAGCTTTCTTT
>TRBD2|TRBV7-6|TRBJ2-1|.
CASSLGGRVDEQFF
TGTGCCAGCAGCTTAGGCGGGAGGGTCGATGAGCAGTTCTTC
>TRBD1|TRBV11-2|TRBJ1-4|.
CASSWGQGGSEKLFF
TGTGCCAGCAGCTGGGGACAGGGCGGGAGTGAAAAACTGTTTTTT
>.|TRBV5-1|TRBJ2-3|few
CASRRADRDTQYF
TGCGCCAGCAGGCGGGCTGACCGAGATACGCAGTATTTT
>.|TRBV5-5|TRBJ2-7|.
CASSQSGLLLYEQYF
TGTGCCAGCAGCCAATCGGGACTCCTTTTATACGAGCAGTACTTC
>.|TRBV5-1|TRBJ2-2|.
CASSLRGYTGELFF
TGCGCCAGCAGCTTGCGTGGATACACCGGGGAGCTGTTTTTT
>TRBD1|TRBV5-1|TRBJ2-5|once
CASSTGQNQETQYF
TGCGCCAGCAGCACGGGACAGAACCAAGAGACCCAGTACTTC
>.|TRBV4-2|TRBJ2-5|.
CASSQFTDGTQYF
TGTGCCAGCAGCCAGTTCACGGACGGGACCCAGTACTTC
>.|TRBV5-4|TRBJ2-3|.
CASSPQQADTQYF
TGTGCCAGCAGCCCCCAACAGGCAGATACGCAGTATTTT
>TRBD2|TRBV10-3|TRBJ2-7|.
CAIRENRLAGGHEQYF
TGTGCCATCAGGGAAAATAGACTAGCGGGAGGGCATGAGCAGTACTTC
>.|TRBV18|TRBJ1-1|.
CASSPRRSVDTEAFF
TGTGCCAGCTCACCGAGGCGGTCGGTTGACACTGAAGCTTTCTTT
>.|TRBV28|TRBJ2-3|.
CASVRTGLGDTQYF
TGTGCCAGCGTCAGGACCGGTTTGGGCGATACGCAGTATTTT
>.|TRBV27|TRBJ1-2|many
CASSMTPITGYTF
TGTGCCAGCAGTATGACTCCGATCACTGGCTACACCTTC
>.|TRBV11-2|TRBJ1-1|few
CASSLEFGTKGTEAFF
TGTGCCAGCAGCTTAGAATTTGGGACTAAGGGGACTGAAGCTTTCTTT
>TRBD2|TRBV28|TRBJ2-3|.
CASSGAGVYTDTQYF
TGTGCCAGCAGTGGAGCGGGGGTTTACACAGATACGCAGTATTTT
>.|TRBV29-1|TRBJ2-1|.
CSGGRGPVGEQFF
TGCAGCGGTGGCAGGGGACCCGTCGGAGAGCAGTTCTTC
>.|TRBV25-1|TRBJ1-5|.
CASSEEVGQPQHF
TGTGCCAGCAGTGAGGAGGTAGGGCAGCCCCAGCATTTT
>.|TRBV27|TRBJ1-1|.
CASSLGSNTEAFF
TGTGCCAGCAGTTTAGGGTCCAACACTGAAGCTTTCTTT